This T cell receptor beta chain was identified in a study of T cell responses to AZD1222 COVID-19 vaccine (dated by TCRdb to about 2021). Study-wide context: TCR sequencing was performed for roughly 250 trial participants, of whom roughly 200 were given two doses of AZD1222 and 26 were given two doses of MenACWY control vaccine. Enrollment into the trials was organized by age into subgroups of 18-55, 56-69 and 70-plus years, and those subgroups contained about 150, 27 and 61 TCR-sequenced participants, respectively.

In regard to this clone: It has no known antigen specificity. Base quality data are lacking; no much larger clone is found one base away.

The germline V gene gives CDR1 as ENHRY and CDR2 as SYGVKD. The germline V and J ends show losses of 10 bases and 4 bases respectively, and no gene match explains 10 bases of the junction. The CDR3 sequence holds 14 residues, the cysteine and phenylalanine included. The read is trimmed to its CDR3 DNA, 42 bases read in frame from base 1. The intended sense of this specimen's time point label: baseline before first vaccination. Interpreted using the paper, the treatment or condition label stands for: meningococcal conjugate vaccine given as trial control. Vaccinee samples were obtained from the UK trials COV001 and COV002, which included a single-blind randomized controlled phase 2/3 trial of AZD1222 (ChAdOx1 nCoV-19) in healthy adults. Trial participant PBMC samples were collected at day 0 and day 28 after the second dose for TCRbeta chain sequencing. Summary of the overall study and its limitations: After two AZD1222 doses, spike-specific TCR breadth and depth were significantly higher than at day 0 and than in MenACWY recipients. In the small 56-69-year group, the increase in depth fell short of significance, most likely because of low power. No day 14 peak-response samples were available, so repertoires were characterized only after the peak T cell response. Participants were mostly white British and included more females than males, and it was suggested by the authors that clonal diversity may have been underestimated. Nearly half of unique spike-specific TCRs reportedly recognized epitopes outside regions mutated in the B.1.351 and B.1.1.7 variants. The whole spike protein was spanned by vaccine-associated CD4 TCRs, and dominant responses were seen in regions 160-218 and 743-854. Only five or six AZD1222 recipients were SARS-CoV-2 seropositive at baseline, limiting conclusions about previously exposed vaccinees.

The CDR3 regions of human TCRbeta chains were analyzed by immunosequencing. The paper's data handling went like this. TCRs in the repertoires were matched against a reference library of SARS-CoV-2-specific TCRs that had been generated with the MIRA antigen-specificity platform. Breadth meant the fraction of unique TCRs that were SARS-CoV-2-associated, whereas depth meant the fraction of total T cells that were SARS-CoV-2-associated. Using the MIRA data, each spike-specific TCR was mapped to the spike region that the TCR reacts to and placed in a CD4 or CD8 class. Log10-transformed breadth and depth values were compared by one-way ANOVA with Sidak's multiple comparisons tests. TCRdb took over this immuneACCESS table, retaining in-frame rearrangements with V and J assigned. Such tables are incomplete; in checked studies, under half of the missing clones stem from an unresolved V gene, and the remainder is unexplained. V, J and clone size reflect that table, while D and trimming were determined from the DNA. The sample table records hundreds of thousands of clones; 93% of these occur just once. The ten largest account for around 1% of the sample.

This receptor was taken from an adult in good health. The sample consisted of peripheral blood, taken on day 0 of MenACWY control vaccination. This chain joins TRBV10-3 to TRBJ1-1; TRBD1 agrees with 9 junctional bases. The CDR3 protein sequence reads: CATNRGQVGTEAFF. At the DNA level, the sequence is TGTGCCACCAACAGGGGGCAGGTGGGCACTGAAGCTTTCTTT.